This T cell receptor beta chain comes out of a study of blood T cell repertoires in COVID-19. Overall study: Italy, Spain and the United States were the sources of the convalescent and acute COVID-19 samples.

Study processing details: Amplification with reference gene primers provided the estimates of nucleated cell counts. Only in-frame clones appear in the TCRdb table, and some are missing; sequencing was by immunoSEQ multiplex PCR. That table gives V, J and clone size, and the DNA gave D and trimming. This table holds approximately 250,000 clones, around nine tenths found once. Enrollees, 18 to 89 years old, lived in fewer than 25 US areas. Germline CDR1 reads MNHEY; CDR2 reads SMNVEV (reference sequence). V shed 7 bases and J 0 bases; nucleotides not matched to a gene: 6. The length of the CDR3 is 14 residues.

Source material: PBMCs or T cells enriched from blood (not recorded which). The sequence was obtained from a woman aged 55 to 70 in a cohort exposed to, infected with or recovered from COVID-19 (not recorded which). This sequence joins TRBV27 and TRBJ2-7; 7 nucleotides line up with TRBD2. The CDR3 DNA is TGTGCCAGCACTCCTAGCGGACCCTCCTACGAGCAGTACTTC. Protein product: CASTPSGPSYEQYF.